The present TCR beta chain was sequenced within a study of blood T cell repertoires in COVID-19. Data came from immunoSEQ multiplex PCR; TCRdb stores just in-frame clones and leaves some out. Seen here are around 110,000 clones, around 83% observed once, and the top ten hold around 8%. The TCR was taken from a man aged 65-85 years with acute or convalescent COVID-19. Specimen: peripheral blood.

In nucleotides, the CDR3 is TGTGCCAGCAGCGTAGCGAAAGGCGGGAACGAAAAACTGTTTTTT. This encodes CASSVAKGGNEKLFF. The V gene is TRBV9, the J gene TRBJ1-4; D is unclear. Deletions cut 0 bases from V and 8 bases from J, with 14 bases between. Germline assignment: CDR1 SGDLS and CDR2 YYNGEE. The CDR3 is 15 residues long.